This T cell receptor (beta chain) is drawn from a study of Graves' ophthalmopathy and Graves' hyperthyroidism. General study points: Most thyroid-expanded clonotypes exceeding 0.001 frequency were also found in blood.

In its sample, this clonotype was seen many times. The antigen is unknown. V shed 4 bases and J shed 5 bases, with 14 bases lying between them. CDR3 length: 13 amino acids. Germline V gene data show CDR1 as SQVTM and CDR2 as ANQGSEA. Clinicians diagnosed using symptoms, serum thyroxine, TRAb, thyroid ultrasound and orbital computed tomography. TCR beta CDR3 regions were amplified from RNA transcripts. HTBI primers primed a first-round RT-PCR, and a second-round multiplex PCR followed. MiXCR, applied by TCRdb to the multiplex PCR reads, yields one record per CDR3 protein. The table includes over a million distinct CDR3 sequences, 35% to 45% detected once.

Sequencing was carried out using peripheral blood or thyroid tissue (not recorded which). The receptor was derived from an adult man with Graves' hyperthyroidism. The V call is TRBV29-1, the J call TRBJ1-1; possibly TRBD1 for D (6 bases). CDR3 sequence (DNA): TGCAGCGTTGTCTGGGATCAGGGGACTGAAGCTTTCTTT. As protein: CSVVWDQGTEAFF.